This TCR beta chain was captured by sequencing in a study of blood T cell repertoires in COVID-19. As for the study in general: The cDNA or gDNA used as material had been derived from T cells, B-cell-depleted T cells, or PBMCs.

In the original processing: It was from reference gene primer amplification that nucleated cell counts were estimated. Here immunoSEQ multiplex PCR was the method, and the copy in TCRdb shows in-frame clones only, minus some. For V, J and clone size, that table is used; D and trimming come from the DNA. The table has 390,000 or so clones, around 87% seen once; the top ten hold roughly 10%. One Seattle source followed patients from active infection through their disease course. There are 12 residues in the CDR3. V lost 5 bases, J lost 10 bases, and 12 bases lay in between. Per germline, CDR1 SGHTA and CDR2 FQGTGA.

The material sequenced was peripheral blood. This chain joins TRBV7-3 and TRBJ2-1; a weak D match, TRBD2 (5 bases). The sequence was collected from a woman in her 30s with COVID-19, enrolled during active disease. The CDR3 sequence is CASSRPGGEQFF. For the CDR3, the DNA is TGTGCCAGCAGCCGCCCAGGAGGCGAGCAGTTCTTC.